One T cell receptor (beta chain) is described in this entry. Antigen: not known. The data were taken from a study of shared clonotypes between healthy human individuals. CD45RO negativity and positive selection for CCR7 defined naive CD8 cells, a population that excluded terminally differentiated effector memory CD45RA+ cells. Sequenced by immunoSEQ multiplex PCR; TCRdb stores in-frame clones only, minus some. The sample lists some 2.1 million clones, roughly 93% seen once, with 1.5% to 2% in the top ten. The V end was cut by 7 bases, the J end by 4 bases, with 14 bases between. The CDR3 covers 14 residues. Per the germline V gene, CDR1 is SNHLY and CDR2 is FYNNEI. Findings and caveats of the study: The naive CD4 repertoires of a few donors were compared, and roughly 5% of clonotypes were shared.

The J gene is TRBJ1-3, the V gene TRBV2; D not certain. The receptor was isolated from a young man in good health. Some clones in this sample may be carry-over from other donors' samples. The sample comprised naive CD8+ T cells from PBMCs. The DNA of the CDR3 is TGTGCCAGCAATGAGCACAGACGAGGAAACACCATATATTTT. Protein sequence: CASNEHRRGNTIYF.